This T cell receptor beta chain stems from a study of blood T cell repertoires in COVID-19. Overall study: The study drew acute and convalescent COVID-19 samples from the United States, Italy and Spain. Sources were T cells, B-cell-depleted T cells, or PBMCs; the material itself was cDNA or gDNA.

Original analysis: It was from reference gene primer amplification that nucleated cell counts were estimated. Generated by immunoSEQ multiplex PCR, the TCRdb table keeps only in-frame clones and is missing some. V, J and clone size were drawn from that table, and D and trimming were deduced from the DNA. This table has 140,000 or so clones, about nine tenths appearing once. This CDR3 is 13 amino acids long. Unmatched junction bases numbered 8, after V lost 1 base and J lost 9 bases. Germline V gene data show CDR1 as GTSNPN and CDR2 as SVGIG (reference sequence). The sequenced material came from peripheral blood. The receptor was derived from a man aged 45 to 65 who had recovered from COVID-19. This rearrangement joins TRBV30 to TRBJ1-2; the match to TRBD1 covers 7 bases. The CDR3 coding sequence is TGTGCCTGGAGTGGCGGACAGGAGGTGAGCTACACCTTC. Residues: CAWSGGQEVSYTF.